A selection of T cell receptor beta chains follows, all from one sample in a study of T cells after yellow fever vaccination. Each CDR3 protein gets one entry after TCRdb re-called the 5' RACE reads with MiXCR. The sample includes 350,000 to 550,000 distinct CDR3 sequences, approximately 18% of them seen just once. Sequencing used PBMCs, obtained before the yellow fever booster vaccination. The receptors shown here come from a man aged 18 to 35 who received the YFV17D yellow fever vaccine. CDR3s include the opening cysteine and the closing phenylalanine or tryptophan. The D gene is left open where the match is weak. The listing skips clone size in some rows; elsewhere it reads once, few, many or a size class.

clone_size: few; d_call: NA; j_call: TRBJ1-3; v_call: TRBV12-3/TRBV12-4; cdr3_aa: CASSTLAGNTIYF; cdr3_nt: TGTGCCAGCAGTACGTTGGCTGGAAACACCATATATTTT
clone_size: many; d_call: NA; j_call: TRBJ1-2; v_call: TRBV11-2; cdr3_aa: CASSLSVGGYGYTF; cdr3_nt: TGTGCCAGCAGCTTAAGCGTCGGGGGATATGGCTACACCTTC
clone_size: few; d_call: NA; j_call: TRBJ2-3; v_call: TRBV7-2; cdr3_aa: CASSLTVVGEDTQYF; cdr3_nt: TGTGCCAGCAGCTTAACGGTGGTTGGGGAAGATACGCAGTATTTT
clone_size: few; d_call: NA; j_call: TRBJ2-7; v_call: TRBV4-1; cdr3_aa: CASSQVAGQYEQYF; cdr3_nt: TGCGCCAGCAGCCAAGTTGCAGGTCAATACGAGCAGTACTTC
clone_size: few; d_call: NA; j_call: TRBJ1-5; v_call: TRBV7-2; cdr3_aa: CASSPRGLSSNQPQHF; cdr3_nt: TGTGCCAGCAGCCCACGGGGTCTGTCTAGCAATCAGCCCCAGCATTTT
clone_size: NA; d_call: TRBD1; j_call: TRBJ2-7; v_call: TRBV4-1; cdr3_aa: CASSLDRVRYEQYF; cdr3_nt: TGCGCCAGCAGCCTAGACAGGGTAAGGTACGAGCAGTACTTC
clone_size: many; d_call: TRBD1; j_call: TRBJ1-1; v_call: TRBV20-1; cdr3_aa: CSAYRQGVNTEAFF; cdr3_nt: TGCAGTGCTTATAGACAGGGGGTGAACACTGAAGCTTTCTTT
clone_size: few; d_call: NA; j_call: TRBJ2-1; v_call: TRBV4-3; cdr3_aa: CASSQGSTSYSYNEQFF; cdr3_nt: TGCGCCAGCAGCCAAGGCTCCACGTCCTACTCCTACAATGAGCAGTTCTTC
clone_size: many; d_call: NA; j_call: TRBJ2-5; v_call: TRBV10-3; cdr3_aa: CAISSSRETQYF; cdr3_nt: TGTGCCATCAGTAGCAGTCGCGAGACCCAGTACTTC
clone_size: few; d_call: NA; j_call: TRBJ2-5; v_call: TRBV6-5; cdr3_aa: CASRPSRGAQETQYF; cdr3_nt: TGTGCCAGCAGACCAAGTCGGGGGGCCCAAGAGACCCAGTACTTC
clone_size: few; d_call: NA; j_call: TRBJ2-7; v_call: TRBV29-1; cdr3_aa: CSVPGRAGQYF; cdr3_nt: TGCAGCGTGCCGGGGCGGGCTGGGCAGTACTTC
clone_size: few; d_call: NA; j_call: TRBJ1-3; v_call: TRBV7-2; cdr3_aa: CASSLQVDSGNTIYF; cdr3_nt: TGTGCCAGCAGCTTACAGGTAGACTCTGGAAACACCATATATTTT
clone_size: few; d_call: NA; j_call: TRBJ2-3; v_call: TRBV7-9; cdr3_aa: CASSSRQEFSQYF; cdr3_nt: TGTGCCAGCAGCTCCCGACAGGAGTTTTCGCAGTATTTT
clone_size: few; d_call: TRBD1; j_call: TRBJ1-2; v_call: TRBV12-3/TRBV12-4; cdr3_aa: CASSTDRGNYGYTF; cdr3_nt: TGTGCCAGCAGTACGGACAGGGGGAACTATGGCTACACCTTC
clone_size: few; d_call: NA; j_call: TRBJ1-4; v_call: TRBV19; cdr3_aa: CASRAPHEKLFF; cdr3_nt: TGTGCCAGTAGAGCTCCTCATGAAAAACTGTTTTTT
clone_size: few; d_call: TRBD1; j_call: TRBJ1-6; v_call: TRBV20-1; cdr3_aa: CSARDLTGGYSPLHF; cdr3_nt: TGCAGTGCTAGAGACCTGACAGGGGGCTATTCACCCCTCCACTTT
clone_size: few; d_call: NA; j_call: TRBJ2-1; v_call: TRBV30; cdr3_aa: CAWTRGAVLQGEQFF; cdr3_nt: TGTGCCTGGACTAGGGGGGCGGTTCTGCAAGGTGAGCAGTTCTTC
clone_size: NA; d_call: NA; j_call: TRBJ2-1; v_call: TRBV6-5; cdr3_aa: CASGGRGRGFF; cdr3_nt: TGTGCCAGCGGGGGTCGAGGCCGAGGGTTCTTC